This T cell receptor (beta chain) was recovered during a study of blood T cell repertoires in COVID-19. Study information: There were acute and convalescent COVID-19 samples, and they came from the United States, Italy and Spain. Nucleic acid was either cDNA or gDNA, and it came from T cells, B-cell-depleted T cells, or PBMCs.

Authors' analysis steps: Amplification of reference gene primers was used by the study to estimate nucleated cell counts. Using immunoSEQ multiplex PCR, the repertoire was profiled, and TCRdb retains in-frame clones only, with some absent. That table supplies the V and J calls and clone size; D and trimming were determined from the DNA. The table records 200,000 or so clones, 84% of them present only once. The germline V gene has CDR1 KGHDR and CDR2 SFDVKD. This CDR3 spans 19 amino acids. V gave up 3 bases and J gave up 5 bases; unmatched junction bases: 17. This clone was seen more than once but under ten times.

The chain carries TRBV24-1 and TRBJ2-1; 8 positions match TRBD2. This TCR was sampled from a man aged 25 to 40 with active or convalescent COVID-19. Input material: peripheral blood. For the CDR3, the DNA is TGTGCCACCAGTGATCCTCGCCCCGGGGGAGCGGGAGTTGACAATGAGCAGTTCTTC. Residues: CATSDPRPGGAGVDNEQFF.